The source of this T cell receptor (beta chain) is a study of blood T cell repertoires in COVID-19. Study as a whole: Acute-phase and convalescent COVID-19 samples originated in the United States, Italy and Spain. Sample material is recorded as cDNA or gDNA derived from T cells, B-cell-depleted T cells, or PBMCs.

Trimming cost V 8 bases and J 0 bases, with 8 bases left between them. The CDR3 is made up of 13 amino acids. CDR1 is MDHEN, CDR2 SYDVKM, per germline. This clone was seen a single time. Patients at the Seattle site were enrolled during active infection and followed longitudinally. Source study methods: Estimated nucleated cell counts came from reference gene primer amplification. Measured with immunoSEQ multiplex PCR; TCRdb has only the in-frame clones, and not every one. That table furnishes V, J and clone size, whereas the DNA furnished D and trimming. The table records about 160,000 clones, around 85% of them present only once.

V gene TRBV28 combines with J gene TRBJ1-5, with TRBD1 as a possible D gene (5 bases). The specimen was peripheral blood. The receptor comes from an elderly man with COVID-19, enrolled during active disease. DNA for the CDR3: TGTGCCAGCCGACAGAATAGCAATCAGCCCCAGCATTTT. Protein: CASRQNSNQPQHF.